One T cell receptor (beta chain) is described in this entry. This clone was detected many times. Its antigen is not yet known. Nothing much larger sits one base from this clone, and base qualities are not available. The immunoSEQ Assay, a bias-controlled multiplex PCR, was used to amplify TCRbeta CDR3 regions from genomic DNA. In the authors' own workflow: The number of nucleated cells in each sample was estimated from the amplification of reference gene primers within the assay. To quantify the absolute abundance of each unique TCRbeta CDR3 rearrangement, sequence reads were collapsed and filtered. For each sample, productive Simpson clonality was calculated as the square root of Simpson's diversity index over productive rearrangements. TCRdb took over this immuneACCESS table, retaining in-frame rearrangements with V and J assigned. Such tables are incomplete; in checked studies, under half of the missing clones stem from an unresolved V gene, and the remainder is unexplained. V and J calls and clone size are copied from that table; D and trimming were computed from the DNA. In this sample the table shows just over 90,000 clones, about 80% of which occur a single time. The ten largest clonotypes hold 16% of the sample.

This entry comes from a study of blood T cell repertoires in COVID-19 (dated by TCRdb to about 2020). Study-wide context: The collaborator samples originated in the United States, Italy and Spain and spanned the acute and convalescent phases of COVID-19. The samples were drawn from two sources: the first 160 participants of the ongoing ImmuneRACE study, and over 950 subjects contributed by 6 global collaborators. Nearly every sample came with metadata listing a de-identified subject ID, COVID-19 status, age in years and sex. A freely available public database, intended as a resource for researchers studying the immune response to SARS-CoV-2, is where the repertoires were released. Subjects who had been exposed to COVID-19, were actively infected with it, or had recovered from it provided the deeply sampled blood TCRbeta repertoires that made up the dataset. The material from the prospective study consisted of cDNA or gDNA derived from T cells, B-cell-depleted T cells, or PBMCs. HLA class I and class II types, where available, came from metadata supplied by the sample provider rather than from assay-based typing. Beyond this particular receptor, the publication reports: Clinical and demographic metadata were provided uncurated, with the amount varying by source and participant.

The germline V gene (reference sequence) provides CDR1 MNHEY and CDR2 SMNVEV. Reading from cysteine to phenylalanine, the CDR3 counts 16 amino acids. The read is trimmed to its CDR3 DNA, 48 bases read in frame from base 1. The V end gives up 5 bases and the J end 6 bases, leaving 12 bases in the junction not matched to a gene. Whole blood was collected in K2EDTA tubes by collaborating institutions according to the institutions' own protocols. For TCRbeta analysis, collaborator samples were shipped as frozen whole blood, as isolated PBMCs, or as DNA extracted from either sample type. Sequencing used peripheral blood. The TCR comes from a human donor in a cohort sampled during active COVID-19. This receptor chain uses TRBV27 and TRBJ2-5, with 10 central nucleotides matching TRBD2. The CDR3 here reads CASSVYSGGAGQTQYF. The nucleotide sequence reads TGTGCCAGCAGTGTATACAGCGGGGGGGCCGGACAGACCCAGTACTTC.